This is a list of T cell receptor beta chains from one sample in a study of cytomegalovirus exposure and HLA in healthy donors. Data came from immunoSEQ multiplex PCR; TCRdb stores just in-frame clones and leaves some out. The table records about 89,000 clones, approximately 81% of them present only once. Sequencing was performed on PBMCs. These receptors all come from a man aged 40-49 years in good health and CMV-seropositive. CDR3s include the opening cysteine and the closing phenylalanine or tryptophan. A D gene is named only where the DNA matches it firmly. The size of a clone is reported for some rows only, either as once, few or many, or as a class for expanded clones.

v_gene: TRBV5-6; d_gene: TRBD1; abundance: once; j_gene: TRBJ2-5; CDR3aa: CASGWTGQETQYF; CDR3nt: TGTGCCAGCGGATGGACAGGCCAAGAGACCCAGTACTTC
v_gene: TRBV11-2; d_gene: TRBD2; abundance: NA; j_gene: TRBJ2-1; CDR3aa: CASSLEAGSSLTYNEQFF; CDR3nt: TGTGCCAGCAGCTTAGAAGCGGGAAGCAGCCTCACCTACAATGAGCAGTTCTTC
v_gene: TRBV25-1; d_gene: NA; abundance: NA; j_gene: TRBJ1-4; CDR3aa: CASSEWGVTNEKLFF; CDR3nt: TGTGCCAGCAGTGAATGGGGGGTGACTAATGAAAAACTGTTTTTT
v_gene: TRBV5-1; d_gene: NA; abundance: NA; j_gene: TRBJ2-1; CDR3aa: CASSLISGSSYNEQFF; CDR3nt: TGCGCCAGCAGCCTAATTAGCGGAAGCTCCTACAATGAGCAGTTCTTC
v_gene: TRBV10-2; d_gene: NA; abundance: NA; j_gene: TRBJ1-5; CDR3aa: CASSEWQGNQPQHF; CDR3nt: TGCGCCAGCAGTGAATGGCAGGGTAATCAGCCCCAGCATTTT
v_gene: TRBV19; d_gene: TRBD1; abundance: NA; j_gene: TRBJ1-2; CDR3aa: CASSRRQGLFEGYTF; CDR3nt: TGTGCCAGTAGTCGTAGACAGGGGCTTTTTGAGGGCTACACCTTC
v_gene: TRBV18; d_gene: NA; abundance: NA; j_gene: TRBJ1-2; CDR3aa: CASSAAEGTGYTF; CDR3nt: TGTGCCAGCTCGGCCGCCGAGGGCACTGGCTACACCTTC
v_gene: TRBV19; d_gene: TRBD1; abundance: NA; j_gene: TRBJ1-5; CDR3aa: CASNPGQSRSNQPQHF; CDR3nt: TGTGCCAGTAACCCGGGACAGAGCCGAAGCAATCAGCCCCAGCATTTT
v_gene: TRBV5-5; d_gene: NA; abundance: NA; j_gene: TRBJ2-3; CDR3aa: CASSPISADTQYF; CDR3nt: TGTGCCAGCAGCCCAATTAGCGCAGATACGCAGTATTTT
v_gene: TRBV4-2; d_gene: NA; abundance: NA; j_gene: TRBJ1-2; CDR3aa: CASSQEITENANYGYTF; CDR3nt: TGTGCCAGCAGCCAAGAGATTACAGAAAATGCTAACTATGGCTACACCTTC
v_gene: TRBV11-2; d_gene: NA; abundance: NA; j_gene: TRBJ2-4; CDR3aa: CASGRESGVAKNIQYF; CDR3nt: TGTGCCAGCGGTAGGGAGAGCGGCGTAGCCAAAAACATTCAGTACTTC
v_gene: TRBV4-2; d_gene: NA; abundance: NA; j_gene: TRBJ2-3; CDR3aa: CASSQDLSGVSTDTQYF; CDR3nt: TGTGCCAGCAGCCAAGATCTTTCGGGGGTGAGCACAGATACGCAGTATTTT
v_gene: TRBV2; d_gene: TRBD1; abundance: NA; j_gene: TRBJ2-7; CDR3aa: CASSEEAVGTGHEQYF; CDR3nt: TGTGCCAGCAGTGAAGAGGCAGTCGGGACAGGCCACGAGCAGTACTTC
v_gene: TRBV18; d_gene: TRBD1; abundance: NA; j_gene: TRBJ1-2; CDR3aa: CASSPGQGGFYGYTF; CDR3nt: TGTGCCAGCTCACCTGGACAGGGTGGCTTCTATGGCTACACCTTC
v_gene: TRBV19; d_gene: TRBD1; abundance: NA; j_gene: TRBJ1-2; CDR3aa: CASSVGTGGRDYGYTF; CDR3nt: TGTGCCAGTAGTGTCGGGACAGGGGGTCGTGACTATGGCTACACCTTC
v_gene: TRBV7-9; d_gene: TRBD2; abundance: NA; j_gene: TRBJ2-1; CDR3aa: CASSHGGARMFF; CDR3nt: TGTGCCAGCAGCCACGGGGGGGCGAGGATGTTCTTC
v_gene: TRBV11-3; d_gene: NA; abundance: NA; j_gene: TRBJ2-7; CDR3aa: CASSLGRDWAFEQYF; CDR3nt: TGTGCCAGCAGCTTAGGCAGGGATTGGGCATTCGAGCAGTACTTC
v_gene: TRBV9; d_gene: TRBD2; abundance: NA; j_gene: TRBJ2-2; CDR3aa: CASSVELAGVTGELFF; CDR3nt: TGTGCCAGCAGCGTAGAACTAGCGGGAGTCACCGGGGAGCTGTTTTTT
v_gene: TRBV18; d_gene: NA; abundance: few; j_gene: TRBJ2-7; CDR3aa: CASSEVSSYEQYF; CDR3nt: TGTGCCAGCTCTGAAGTGAGCTCCTACGAGCAGTACTTC
v_gene: TRBV11-2; d_gene: NA; abundance: NA; j_gene: TRBJ2-5; CDR3aa: CASSLSNRRQETQYF; CDR3nt: TGTGCCAGCAGCTTAAGTAACAGGCGCCAAGAGACCCAGTACTTC
v_gene: TRBV7-3; d_gene: TRBD2; abundance: once; j_gene: TRBJ2-3; CDR3aa: CASSSGLVGDTQYF; CDR3nt: TGTGCCAGCAGCTCAGGACTAGTTGGAGATACGCAGTATTTT
v_gene: TRBV6-6; d_gene: TRBD1; abundance: NA; j_gene: TRBJ1-3; CDR3aa: CARIGTASSGNTIYF; CDR3nt: TGTGCCAGGATTGGGACAGCCAGCTCTGGAAACACCATATATTTT
v_gene: TRBV6-1; d_gene: NA; abundance: NA; j_gene: TRBJ2-7; CDR3aa: CASRAGSGLSYEQYF; CDR3nt: TGTGCCAGCAGGGCAGGTAGCGGCCTCTCCTACGAGCAGTACTTC
v_gene: TRBV5-6; d_gene: TRBD1; abundance: NA; j_gene: TRBJ2-1; CDR3aa: CASSGGDSYYNEQFF; CDR3nt: TGTGCCAGCAGCGGTGGGGACAGCTACTACAATGAGCAGTTCTTC
v_gene: TRBV5-8; d_gene: NA; abundance: NA; j_gene: TRBJ1-5; CDR3aa: CASSLLSGVSQPQHF; CDR3nt: TGTGCCAGCAGCTTGCTTTCAGGGGTGTCTCAGCCCCAGCATTTT
v_gene: TRBV19; d_gene: NA; abundance: NA; j_gene: TRBJ2-5; CDR3aa: CASRRQGETQYF; CDR3nt: TGTGCCAGTAGACGCCAGGGGGAGACCCAGTACTTC
v_gene: TRBV6-5; d_gene: TRBD1; abundance: few; j_gene: TRBJ1-5; CDR3aa: CASRGTGQNQPQHF; CDR3nt: TGTGCCAGCAGGGGGACAGGGCAGAATCAGCCCCAGCATTTT
v_gene: TRBV9; d_gene: NA; abundance: NA; j_gene: TRBJ2-7; CDR3aa: CASSVAGDLGEQYF; CDR3nt: TGTGCCAGCAGCGTAGCAGGGGACCTAGGCGAGCAGTACTTC
v_gene: TRBV19; d_gene: NA; abundance: few; j_gene: TRBJ1-5; CDR3aa: CASRRQFNQPQHF; CDR3nt: TGTGCCAGTAGGAGGCAATTCAATCAGCCCCAGCATTTT
v_gene: TRBV7-2; d_gene: NA; abundance: NA; j_gene: TRBJ2-7; CDR3aa: CASSLTSGNYEQYF; CDR3nt: TGTGCCAGCAGCTTAACTTCCGGGAACTACGAGCAGTACTTC
v_gene: TRBV21-1; d_gene: NA; abundance: NA; j_gene: TRBJ1-4; CDR3aa: CASSKGEPPEGKLFF; CDR3nt: TGTGCCAGCAGCAAAGGTGAGCCCCCGGAGGGAAAACTGTTTTTT
v_gene: TRBV27; d_gene: NA; abundance: NA; j_gene: TRBJ2-5; CDR3aa: CAVEQGETQYF; CDR3nt: TGTGCCGTAGAGCAGGGGGAGACCCAGTACTTC
v_gene: TRBV19; d_gene: TRBD2; abundance: NA; j_gene: TRBJ2-5; CDR3aa: CASSIEASGGETQYF; CDR3nt: TGTGCCAGTAGTATAGAAGCTAGCGGGGGAGAGACCCAGTACTTC
v_gene: TRBV19; d_gene: NA; abundance: NA; j_gene: TRBJ2-7; CDR3aa: CASSRTVVGEQYF; CDR3nt: TGTGCCAGTAGCCGGACAGTCGTCGGCGAGCAGTACTTC
v_gene: TRBV7-9; d_gene: NA; abundance: NA; j_gene: TRBJ2-2; CDR3aa: CASSFQGLAGELFF; CDR3nt: TGTGCCAGCAGCTTCCAGGGGTTAGCCGGGGAGCTGTTTTTT
v_gene: TRBV2; d_gene: NA; abundance: NA; j_gene: TRBJ2-7; CDR3aa: CASSESRLYEQYF; CDR3nt: TGTGCCAGCAGTGAATCTAGACTTTACGAGCAGTACTTC
v_gene: TRBV7-2; d_gene: TRBD2; abundance: NA; j_gene: TRBJ2-3; CDR3aa: CASSLERLALTDTQYF; CDR3nt: TGTGCCAGCAGCTTGGAACGACTAGCCCTCACAGATACGCAGTATTTT
v_gene: TRBV5-1; d_gene: NA; abundance: NA; j_gene: TRBJ2-2; CDR3aa: CASSFPGVTGELFF; CDR3nt: TGCGCCAGCAGCTTCCCAGGGGTAACCGGGGAGCTGTTTTTT
v_gene: TRBV2; d_gene: NA; abundance: few; j_gene: TRBJ2-7; CDR3aa: CASKKTAAYEQYF; CDR3nt: TGTGCCAGCAAGAAGACAGCTGCATACGAGCAGTACTTC
v_gene: TRBV7-9; d_gene: TRBD2; abundance: NA; j_gene: TRBJ2-5; CDR3aa: CASSEGWTSGDQETQYF; CDR3nt: TGTGCCAGCAGCGAAGGGTGGACTAGCGGGGACCAAGAGACCCAGTACTTC
v_gene: TRBV6-6; d_gene: TRBD1; abundance: NA; j_gene: TRBJ1-5; CDR3aa: CASSSGQGTQPQHF; CDR3nt: TGTGCCAGCAGTTCCGGACAGGGGACCCAGCCCCAGCATTTT
v_gene: TRBV18; d_gene: NA; abundance: NA; j_gene: TRBJ2-2; CDR3aa: CASSPPGSNGGELFF; CDR3nt: TGTGCCAGCTCACCACCCGGGAGTAACGGCGGGGAGCTGTTTTTT
v_gene: TRBV4-1; d_gene: TRBD2; abundance: NA; j_gene: TRBJ2-7; CDR3aa: CASSQRPRREGEQYF; CDR3nt: TGCGCCAGCAGCCAACGGCCCAGGAGGGAGGGCGAGCAGTACTTC
v_gene: TRBV6-4; d_gene: NA; abundance: few; j_gene: TRBJ2-2; CDR3aa: CASSLSGNTGELFF; CDR3nt: TGTGCCAGCAGCCTTAGCGGGAACACCGGGGAGCTGTTTTTT
v_gene: TRBV7-8; d_gene: NA; abundance: NA; j_gene: TRBJ1-6; CDR3aa: CASSLEGATYNSPLHF; CDR3nt: TGTGCCAGCAGCTTAGAAGGGGCAACCTATAATTCACCCCTCCACTTT
v_gene: TRBV4-1; d_gene: NA; abundance: NA; j_gene: TRBJ2-7; CDR3aa: CASSPSGIYYEQYF; CDR3nt: TGCGCCAGCAGCCCCAGCGGTATTTACTACGAGCAGTACTTC
v_gene: TRBV14; d_gene: NA; abundance: NA; j_gene: TRBJ2-7; CDR3aa: CASSQSGVIYEQYF; CDR3nt: TGTGCCAGCAGCCAATCGGGAGTAATCTACGAGCAGTACTTC
v_gene: TRBV7-9; d_gene: NA; abundance: few; j_gene: TRBJ2-7; CDR3aa: CASSLGRESAFEQYF; CDR3nt: TGTGCCAGCAGCTTAGGGAGGGAGTCGGCATTCGAGCAGTACTTC
v_gene: TRBV7-9; d_gene: TRBD2; abundance: NA; j_gene: TRBJ2-4; CDR3aa: CASSSRTSGRRNIQYF; CDR3nt: TGTGCCAGCAGCTCCCGGACTAGCGGGAGGAGAAACATTCAGTACTTC
v_gene: TRBV7-2; d_gene: TRBD1; abundance: NA; j_gene: TRBJ1-2; CDR3aa: CASSSRQGLSLGYTF; CDR3nt: TGTGCCAGCAGCTCTAGACAGGGCCTTTCTTTGGGCTACACCTTC
v_gene: TRBV5-5; d_gene: NA; abundance: NA; j_gene: TRBJ2-1; CDR3aa: CASSWGLNEQFF; CDR3nt: TGTGCCAGCAGCTGGGGACTCAACGAGCAGTTCTTC
v_gene: TRBV6-1; d_gene: NA; abundance: NA; j_gene: TRBJ1-5; CDR3aa: CASSDNPEGASKAARQPQHF; CDR3nt: TGTGCCAGCAGTGACAACCCGGAAGGAGCATCAAAGGCGGCGAGGCAGCCCCAGCATTTT
v_gene: TRBV19; d_gene: TRBD1; abundance: NA; j_gene: TRBJ1-1; CDR3aa: CASSIGGQGSTEAFF; CDR3nt: TGTGCCAGTAGTATTGGGGGACAGGGTAGCACTGAAGCTTTCTTT
v_gene: TRBV12-5; d_gene: TRBD2; abundance: NA; j_gene: TRBJ2-1; CDR3aa: CASGSSERGAYNEQFF; CDR3nt: TGTGCTAGTGGTTCCAGTGAGCGGGGAGCCTACAATGAGCAGTTCTTC